Included here is one T cell receptor beta chain sequence, with context. This sample also contains other DNA sequences that code for the same CDR3. This specimen comes from a study of blood T cell repertoires in COVID-19. Study-wide context: Some COVID-19 samples were acute and others convalescent; all came from the United States, Italy and Spain. Sources were T cells, B-cell-depleted T cells, or PBMCs; the material itself was cDNA or gDNA.

Germline trimming cut 4 bases from V and 4 bases from J; bases unmatched to any gene: 3. The CDR3 has 15 residues. Germline V gene sequence: CDR1 LGHDT, CDR2 YNNKEL (reference sequence). Methods used by the authors: How many nucleated cells were present was estimated from reference gene primer amplification. Using immunoSEQ multiplex PCR, the repertoire was profiled, and TCRdb retains in-frame clones only, with some absent. V, J and clone size are taken as reported in that table, and D and trimming were inferred from the DNA itself. This repertoire shows about 120,000 clones, over 65% found once; its top ten account for about 4.5%.

The origin of this receptor is a woman in her seventies with acute or convalescent COVID-19. Sequenced: peripheral blood. The V call is TRBV3-1 (or the pseudogene TRBV3-2), the J call TRBJ2-2; 10 positions match TRBD1. As DNA, the CDR3 is TGTGCCAGCAGCCGCCGGACAGGGGGCACCGGGGAGCTGTTTTTT. Translated: CASSRRTGGTGELFF.